The 2 T cell receptor beta chains reported below all come from one sample, sequenced in a study of blood T cell repertoires in COVID-19. Data came from immunoSEQ multiplex PCR; TCRdb stores just in-frame clones and leaves some out. The data show some 380,000 clones, roughly four fifths seen once. The material sequenced was peripheral blood. These receptors were obtained from a human donor with acute or convalescent COVID-19. The donor label of this sample is uncertain.

This chain uses TRBV5-1 with TRBJ2-1; the D gene is possibly TRBD2 (5 bases). CDR1 SGHRS and CDR2 YFSETQ come from the germline V gene. The CDR3 runs 15 residues. V dropped 0 bases and J dropped 4 bases, with 11 bases sitting between them. The CDR3 nucleotides are TGCGCCAGCAGCTTGGCCAGCGGCACTTACAATGAGCAGTTCTTC. Translation gives CASSLASGTYNEQFF.

This clone was counted a single time. V and J are TRBV18 and TRBJ1-2; tentative D call: TRBD1 (5 bases). Trimming took 3 bases from V and 0 from J, leaving 14 bases between them. This CDR3 has 16 residues. Germline assignment: CDR1 KGHSH and CDR2 LQKENI. As DNA, the CDR3 is TGTGCCAGCTCACCGCAGTCCGACAGAGCTAACTATGGCTACACCTTC. It is translated as CASSPQSDRANYGYTF.